This T cell receptor (beta chain) was profiled in a study of blood T cell repertoires in COVID-19. Overall study context: The cDNA or gDNA used as material had been derived from T cells, B-cell-depleted T cells, or PBMCs.

CDR3 length: 16 residues. CDR1 is SGHRS and CDR2 is YFSETQ in the germline V gene. Trimming removed 0 bases at V and 0 bases at J, with 9 bases between. In the original workflow: Reference gene primers were amplified, and this amplification served to estimate nucleated cell counts. This table comes from immunoSEQ multiplex PCR, and its TCRdb copy is limited to in-frame clones, with some not included. V and J calls and clone size are copied from that table; D and trimming were computed from the DNA. The data contain about 160,000 clones, approximately 92% of them seen just once; the ten biggest clones take up about 5%.

The gene calls are TRBV5-1 and TRBJ2-2; D gene ambiguous. The sequence derives from a woman in her forties or fifties with acute or convalescent COVID-19. Sequencing was performed on peripheral blood. The CDR3 sequence: CASSLAVSPNTGELFF. The CDR3 DNA follows: TGCGCCAGCAGCTTGGCCGTCTCCCCGAACACCGGGGAGCTGTTTTTT.